The present entry profiles one T cell receptor beta chain with its context. The target antigen is unknown. The sorted Tregs were CD4+CD25+CD127-/low cells. The study, taken as a whole, reports: Tumor Treg TCRs overlapped most with tumor naive CD4+ cells. Tumor memory CD4+ T cell TCR gene usage clustered with blood and lymph node memory CD4+ cells and lymph node naive CD4+ cells.

Full-length variable regions came from constant-region reverse primers plus semi-nested Nested Universal Primer A PCR. TCRdb processed the 5' RACE reads anew with MiXCR; each CDR3 protein has one entry. The sample consists of 35,000 to 50,000 distinct CDR3 sequences, 22% of them appearing once. Germline CDR1 reads MNHNS; CDR2 reads SASEGT. CDR3 size: 11 residues. V was shortened by 5 bases and J by 5 bases, with 3 bases between the two germline ends. The TCR originated in a female donor with breast cancer. Sequences were obtained from Tregs sorted from blood. This chain links TRBV6-1 with TRBJ2-2, with D unresolved. The CDR3 DNA reads TGTGCCAGCAGTCGTACCGGGGAGCTGTTTTTT. Protein sequence: CASSRTGELFF.